The clone carrying this TCR beta chain was found a few times. Method: immunoSEQ multiplex PCR; TCRdb's copy keeps in-frame clones and lacks some. In the table there are 200,000 to 250,000 clones, nearly 90% of which are singletons. The CDR3 is made up of 13 amino acids. The V end lost 10 bases, the J end lost 7 bases, and 19 bases lay between the germline ends. Germline CDR1 and CDR2: LNHDA and SQIVND (reference sequence). This entry is derived from a study of blood T cell repertoires in COVID-19. Study-level information: Whether acute or convalescent, the COVID-19 samples came from the United States, Italy and Spain. In each case, the material was cDNA or gDNA derived from T cells, B-cell-depleted T cells, or PBMCs.

The sequence was collected from a woman aged 40 to 55 who had recovered from COVID-19. The sequenced sample consisted of peripheral blood. The chain joins TRBV19 to TRBJ1-1; no reliable D call. CDR3 amino acids: CAIKREATGEAFF. DNA of the CDR3: TGTGCCATAAAGAGGGAAGCGACCGGTGAAGCTTTCTTT.